This T cell receptor (beta chain) appears in the sequencing data of a study of T cells after yellow fever vaccination. Study-wide context: The authors prepared low-cell-number fractions using SMART-Seq v4 Ultra Low Input.

Study-level points and caveats: Detected again after the booster were most primary-vaccination clones, at 95% to 98% CD4 and approximately 85% CD8. Of the clonotypes, a small share occurred in both CD4 and CD8 compartments.

About this clonotype: Its matching antigen is unknown.

CDR1 and CDR2 (germline): SGHRS, YFSETQ. V dropped 2 bases and J dropped 2; count of bases not matched to a gene: 3. This CDR3 is built from 14 residues. By 5'RACE template switching, TCR cDNA was produced, with a universal primer site and UMIs added in the process. TCRdb fed the 5' RACE reads into MiXCR, producing one record per CDR3 protein. This sample yields a few hundred thousand distinct CDR3 sequences, of which about 6.6% are seen a single time; over 15% belongs to the top ten. The TCR sequence derives from a man between 18 and 35 years old who received the YFV17D yellow fever vaccine. The V call is TRBV5-1, the J call TRBJ2-5, with TRBD1 matching over 7 bases. Sequenced material: PBMCs, taken more than 40 days after the first yellow fever vaccination. The CDR3 DNA sequence: TGCGCCAGCAGCTTCGACAGGGAACAAGAGACCCAGTACTTC. Encoded protein: CASSFDREQETQYF.